A single T cell receptor beta chain is shown here with its context. What it recognizes is unknown. One end of the junction does not line up with germline, which may come from a read error. TCRdb reprocessed the 5' RACE reads via MiXCR and lists one record per CDR3 protein. Among approximately 300,000 distinct CDR3 sequences, roughly 8.7% were seen once, and the ten largest hold around 17%. The data stem from a study of T cells after yellow fever vaccination. Study conclusions and caveats: The presence of abundant clonotypes contaminating from the bulk population was possible in FACS-sorted repertoires.

This CDR3 comprises 16 residues. Germline V gene data show CDR1 as DFQATT and CDR2 as SNEGSKA (reference sequence). This chain joins TRBV20-1 and TRBJ2-1, with 9 bases matching TRBD2. The clonotype was recovered from a man aged 18 to 29 who received the YFV17D yellow fever vaccine. The specimen comprised PBMCs, sampled on the day of the first yellow fever vaccination. The CDR3 reads CCARLTGTSPNNEQFF. The CDR3, as DNA: TGCTGTGCTAGATTGACCGGGACTAGCCCGAACAATGAGCAGTTCTTC.